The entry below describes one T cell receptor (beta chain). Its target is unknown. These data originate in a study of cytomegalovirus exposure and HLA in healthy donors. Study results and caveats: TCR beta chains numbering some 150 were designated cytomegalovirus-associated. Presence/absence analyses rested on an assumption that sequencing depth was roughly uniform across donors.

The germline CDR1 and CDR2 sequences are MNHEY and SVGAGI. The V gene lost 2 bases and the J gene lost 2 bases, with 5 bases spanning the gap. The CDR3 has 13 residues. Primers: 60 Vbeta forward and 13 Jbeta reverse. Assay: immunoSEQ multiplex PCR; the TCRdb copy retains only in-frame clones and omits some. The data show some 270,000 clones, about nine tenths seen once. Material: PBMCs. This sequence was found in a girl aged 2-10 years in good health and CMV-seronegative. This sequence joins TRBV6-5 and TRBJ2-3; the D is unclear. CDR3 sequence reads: CASSYHYTDTQYF. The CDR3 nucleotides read TGTGCCAGCAGTTACCACTACACAGATACGCAGTATTTT.